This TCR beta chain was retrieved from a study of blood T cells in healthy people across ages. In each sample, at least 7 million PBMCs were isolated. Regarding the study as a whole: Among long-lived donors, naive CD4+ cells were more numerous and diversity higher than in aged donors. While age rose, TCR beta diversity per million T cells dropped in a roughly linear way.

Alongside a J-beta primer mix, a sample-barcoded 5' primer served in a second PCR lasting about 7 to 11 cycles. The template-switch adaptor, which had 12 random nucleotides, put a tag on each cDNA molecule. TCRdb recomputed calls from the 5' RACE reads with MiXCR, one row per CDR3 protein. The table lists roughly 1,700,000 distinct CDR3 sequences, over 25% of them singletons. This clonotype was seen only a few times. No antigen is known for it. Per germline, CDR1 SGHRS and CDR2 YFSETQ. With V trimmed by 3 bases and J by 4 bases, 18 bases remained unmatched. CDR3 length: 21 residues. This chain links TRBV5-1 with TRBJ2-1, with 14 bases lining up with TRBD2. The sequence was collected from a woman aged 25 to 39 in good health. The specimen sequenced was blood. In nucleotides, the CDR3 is TGCGCCAGCAGCTCTCTGTGGCAGGCTTCGGGACTAGCGGGAGTTTACAATGAGCAGTTCTTC. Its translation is CASSSLWQASGLAGVYNEQFF.